This entry lists 15 T cell receptor delta chains sequenced from one sample in a study of gamma delta lymphoproliferative disorders and STAT genes. TCRdb made new clone calls on the multiplex PCR reads using CATT. The sample carries some 1,700 delta-chain clones, 2.5% to 3% recorded once. Sequencing used genomic DNA taken from PBMCs of patients and controls. Sequencing was performed on blood. The origin of the receptors is a human donor in good health.

Regarding this clone: The TCRdb protein comes from a much larger clone and disagrees with this DNA's translation at residue 13, likely due to a read error; the protein given here is derived from the DNA. This CDR3 is CAFHPVDIWDHTHKLIF. The CDR3, as DNA: TGTGCCTTTCATCCAGTGGATATCTGGGATCACACCCATAAACTCATCTTT. V gene TRDV3 combines with J gene TRDJ1; TRDD3 is a possible D gene (5 bases). CDR1 TVYSNPD and CDR2 GDNSRS come from the germline V gene (reference sequence). This CDR3 region has 17 residues.

Only a few counts were recorded for this clone. This DNA's translation and the protein TCRdb lists, from a much larger clone, do not match at residue 12, likely due to a read error; the protein shown is translated from the DNA. The rearrangement joins TRDV1 to TRDJ1; D remains ambiguous. V lost 5 bases and J 7 bases, leaving 26 bases between the germline ends. The germline V gene encodes CDR1 TSWWSYY and CDR2 QGS. The CDR3 extends over 17 amino acids. The CDR3 region has the DNA TGTGCTCTTGGGATCCCCGGAAGCCCGCCGGGGTGCGGTAAACTCATCTTT. Protein sequence: CALGIPGSPPGCGKLIF.

Of note for this clone: This probably arose from a read error, given a far larger clone one base away. The chain joins TRAV38-2/DV8 to TRDJ1; tentatively, D is TRDD3 (10 bases). Deletions cut 10 bases from V and 0 bases from J, with 43 bases between. Germline V gene data show CDR1 as TSESDYY and CDR2 as QEAYKQQN. This CDR3 region has 23 residues. The CDR3 spells CAHITVLRLPTVLGDRDTDKLIF. The CDR3 nucleotides are TGTGCTCATATAACAGTACTCCGCCTTCCTACCGTACTGGGGGATCGGGACACCGATAAACTCATCTTT.

Regarding this clone: The protein TCRdb lists belongs to a much larger clone and differs from this DNA's translation at residue 17, which points to a read error; the protein shown is made from the DNA. The J gene is TRDJ1, the V gene TRDV3; 13 nucleotides line up with TRDD3. Per germline, CDR1 TVYSNPD and CDR2 GDNSRS (reference sequence). After removal of 1 base from V and 3 bases from J, the junction contained 26 bases not matched to a gene. CDR3 length: 22 amino acids. The chain's CDR3 is CAFKRPTTVLGDTRWYSDKLIF. The CDR3 DNA sequence: TGTGCCTTTAAACGCCCTACGACAGTACTGGGGGATACGCGGTGGTACTCCGATAAACTCATCTTT. The full variable domain, completed using reference TRDV3 and TRDJ1, is CDKVTQSSPDQTVASGSEVVLLCTYDTVYSNPDLFWYRIRPDYSFQFVFYGDNSRSEGADFTQGRFSVKHILTQKAFHLVISPVRTEDSATYYCAFKRPTTVLGDTRWYSDKLIFGKGTRVTVEP.

In the case of this clone: A far more abundant clone sits one base away, making this likely a read error. This CDR3 is also generated by other DNA sequences in the sample. V gene TRDV2 combines with J gene TRDJ1, with D tentatively TRDD3 (5 bases). This CDR3 contains 17 residues. The germline gives CDR1 GEAIGNYY, CDR2 EKD. The CDR3 is CACDSLVDTAYTDKLIF. DNA for the CDR3: TGTGCCTGTGACTCACTGGTCGACACAGCGTACACTGATAAACTCATCTTT.

Of note for this clone: The DNA is omitted, as the CDR3 cannot be located on it reliably, and the CDR3 follows TCRdb's listing. The chain joins TRAV29/DV5 to TRDJ1; the D call of TRDD3 is as the table states it, not checked on the DNA. Germline assignment: CDR1 NSMFDY and CDR2 ISSIKDK. The CDR3 adds up to 25 amino acids, both ends counted. CDR3 sequence: CASVQQAPQCTLLGFLPGNTDKLIF.

This clone was seen only a few times. The V gene remains uncalled, whereas the J gene is TRDJ3; the D call in the table, TRDD2, was not verified against the DNA. This CDR3 comprises 19 residues. This CDR3 is CASLCLPFLSSWDTRQMFF. The CDR3 DNA sequence: TGTGCTTCATTGTGCCTTCCGTTCCTAAGCTCCTGGGACACCCGACAGATGTTTTTC.

A note on this clone: The protein TCRdb gives is from a much larger clone and does not agree with this DNA's translation at residue 9, likely a read error; the protein shown here comes from the DNA. This chain uses TRDV2 with TRDJ1, with D uncertain. From germline, CDR1 is GEAIGNYY and CDR2 EKD. V was shortened by 3 bases and J by 4 bases, with 14 bases between the two germline ends. The CDR3 consists of 14 residues. The CDR3 region has the DNA TGTGCCTGTGACGAAAAACTCTCCATCGATAAACTCATCTTT. Encoded protein: CACDEKLSIDKLIF.

As to this clone: The protein that TCRdb holds for this DNA derives from a much larger clone and differs from the translated DNA at residue 4, which likely indicates a read error; the protein shown here is translated from the DNA. The chain carries TRDV2 and TRDJ1, with TRDD3 matching over 12 bases. CDR1 and CDR2 from the germline V gene are GEAIGNYY and EKD. This CDR3 comprises 18 residues. CDR3 DNA sequence: TGTGCCTGTGGCACCGTGAGGCTGGGGGATACGTACACCGATAAACTCATCTTT. The encoded protein is CACGTVRLGDTYTDKLIF.

Concerning this clone: Given a far larger clone just one base away, this is likely a sequencing read error. The chain links TRDV2 to TRDJ1; 9 bases agree with TRDD3. The CDR3 is 18 amino acids. V gave up 1 base and J gave up 1 base; unmatched junction bases: 12. Per germline, CDR1 GEAIGNYY and CDR2 EKD. The CDR3 protein is CACDTLTRGYAVTDKLIF. Here the CDR3 DNA reads TGTGCCTGTGACACGCTAACTAGGGGATACGCGGTCACCGATAAACTCATCTTT.

Worth noting for this clone: A far bigger clonotype differs at one base, so this is likely a read error. The same CDR3 is also encoded by other DNA sequences in this sample. The genes are TRDV1 and TRDJ1, with D tentatively TRDD2 or TRDD3 (5 bases each). This CDR3 spans 15 amino acids. CDR1 and CDR2 (germline): TSWWSYY, QGS. CDR3 region: CALGESSPYTDKLIF. The CDR3 coding sequence is TGTGCTCTCGGGGAATCTTCCCCGTACACCGATAAACTCATCTTT.

This clone has just a few counts. Given a far larger clone just one base away, this is likely a sequencing read error. The same CDR3 also results from other DNA sequences found in this sample. The chain couples TRAV38-2/DV8 to TRDJ1; 9 bases are a match to TRDD3. With 7 bases clipped from V and 0 bases from J, the junction kept 16 bases outside the gene matches. Germline V gives CDR1 TSESDYY, CDR2 QEAYKQQN. This CDR3 has 18 residues. DNA of the CDR3: TGTGCTTATCAGGGGGATACATTGTTCCCCCCTTACACCGATAAACTCATCTTT. Amino acids: CAYQGDTLFPPYTDKLIF.

The chain uses TRDV2 and TRDJ3; 9 bases match TRDD3. From germline, CDR1 is GEAIGNYY and CDR2 EKD. CDR3 length: 20 amino acids. J lost 21 bases, V lost 2 bases, and 31 bases had no gene match. CDR3 amino acids: CACDKIELGESGGDTRKRFF. The CDR3 bases are TGTGCCTGTGACAAGATAGAACTGGGGGAAAGCGGAGGGGACACCCGAAAGAGGTTTTTC.

On this clone itself: The TCRdb record carries a much larger clone's protein, which differs from this DNA's translation at residue 16; a read error is the likely cause, and the protein listed here is the DNA translation. The chain uses TRDV2 and TRDJ1; 12 bases match TRDD3. Germline V lookup: CDR1 GEAIGNYY, CDR2 EKD. This CDR3 spans 19 amino acids. The CDR3 nucleotides read TGTGCCTGTGACACCGGTACGGTTCTGGGGGATACGGGGACCGATAGACTCATCTTT. Amino acid sequence: CACDTGTVLGDTGTDRLIF.

This clone was observed a handful of times. This likely reflects a read error, since a far larger clone is one base away. In the same sample, other DNA sequences code for this CDR3. The chain recombines TRDV3 with TRDJ1; 8 bases agree with TRDD3. Germline V gene lookup returns CDR1 TVYSNPD and CDR2 GDNSRS (reference sequence). The CDR3 sequence is 16 residues long. J gave up 5 bases and V 4 bases, and 18 bases lay outside the gene matches. As DNA, the CDR3 is TGTGCCTCCCGTGGGTACTGGGGATACTGCACTGATAAACTCATCTTT. Translation: CASRGYWGYCTDKLIF.